This T cell receptor beta chain derives from a study of blood T cell repertoires in COVID-19. Background on the study: Some COVID-19 samples were acute and others convalescent; all came from the United States, Italy and Spain. The cDNA or gDNA used as material had been derived from T cells, B-cell-depleted T cells, or PBMCs.

This CDR3 has 10 residues. Looked up from germline, CDR1 is LGHDT and CDR2 is YNNKEL (reference sequence). V was cut by 8 bases and J by 6 bases, with 6 bases left in between. Authors' methods: Reference gene primer amplification gave nucleated cell count estimates. Measured with immunoSEQ multiplex PCR; TCRdb has only the in-frame clones, and not every one. The V and J calls and clone size come from that table; D and trimming were worked out from the DNA. The table includes 180,000 or so clones, about nine tenths detected once. This TCR came from a woman between 45 and 65 years old with acute or convalescent COVID-19. The chain is built from TRBV3-1 (or the pseudogene TRBV3-2) and TRBJ2-3; D is unresolved. The specimen was peripheral blood. In nucleotides, the CDR3 is TGTGCCAGCTCTAACGATACGCAGTATTTT. Amino acids: CASSNDTQYF.